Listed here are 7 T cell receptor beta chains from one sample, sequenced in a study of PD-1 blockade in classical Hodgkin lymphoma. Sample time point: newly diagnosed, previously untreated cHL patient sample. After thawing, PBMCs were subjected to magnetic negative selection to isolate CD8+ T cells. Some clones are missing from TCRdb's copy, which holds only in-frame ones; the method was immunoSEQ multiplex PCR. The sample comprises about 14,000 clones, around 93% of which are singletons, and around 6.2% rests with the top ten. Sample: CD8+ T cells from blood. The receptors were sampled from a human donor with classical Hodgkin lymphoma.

The CDR3 region has the DNA TGTGCCAGCAGCGCCGACAGGGGAGCTTACGAGCAGTACTTC. It is translated as CASSADRGAYEQYF. The V gene is TRBV9, the J gene TRBJ2-5; 8 nucleotides align to TRBD1. TRBJ2-7 matches the DNA end more closely, so the J call is doubtful. Germline CDR1 and CDR2: SGDLS and YYNGEE. CDR3 length equals 14 residues.

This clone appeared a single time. The CDR3 loop reads CASSSTQDRGYEQYF. The DNA for the CDR3 is TGTGCCAGCAGCTCGACACAGGACAGGGGCTACGAGCAGTACTTC. J is TRBJ2-7 and V is TRBV7-2; 9 nucleotides line up with TRBD1. Germline V gene sequence: CDR1 SGHTA, CDR2 FQGNSA. J lost 3 bases, V lost 4 bases, and 7 bases had no gene match. The CDR3 is 15 residues long. The full variable domain, completed using reference TRBV7-2 and TRBJ2-7, is GAGVSQSPSNKVTEKGKDVELRCDPISGHTALYWYRQSLGQGLEFLIYFQGNSAPDKSGLPSDRFSAERTGGSVSTLTIQRTQQEDSAVYLCASSSTQDRGYEQYFGPGTRLTVT.

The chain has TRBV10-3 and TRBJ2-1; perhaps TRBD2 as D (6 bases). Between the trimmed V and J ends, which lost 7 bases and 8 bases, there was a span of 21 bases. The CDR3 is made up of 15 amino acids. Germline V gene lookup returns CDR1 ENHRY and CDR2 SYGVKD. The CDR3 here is CAINSGGLDGDEQFF. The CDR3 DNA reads TGTGCCATCAACTCCGGAGGGCTTGATGGGGATGAGCAGTTCTTC.

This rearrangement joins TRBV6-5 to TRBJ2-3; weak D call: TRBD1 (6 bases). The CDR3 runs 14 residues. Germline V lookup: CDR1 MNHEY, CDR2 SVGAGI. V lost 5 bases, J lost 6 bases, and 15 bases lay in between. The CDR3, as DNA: TGTGCCAGCAGTGGGCCGGACAGCGACGATACGCAGTATTTT. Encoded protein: CASSGPDSDDTQYF.

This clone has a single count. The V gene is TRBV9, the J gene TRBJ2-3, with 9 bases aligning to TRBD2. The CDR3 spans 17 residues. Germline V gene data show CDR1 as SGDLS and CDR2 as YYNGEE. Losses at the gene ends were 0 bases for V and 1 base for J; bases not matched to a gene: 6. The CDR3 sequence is CASSVERREGRTDTQYF. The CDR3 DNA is TGTGCCAGCAGCGTAGAGAGGCGGGAGGGCCGCACAGATACGCAGTATTTT.

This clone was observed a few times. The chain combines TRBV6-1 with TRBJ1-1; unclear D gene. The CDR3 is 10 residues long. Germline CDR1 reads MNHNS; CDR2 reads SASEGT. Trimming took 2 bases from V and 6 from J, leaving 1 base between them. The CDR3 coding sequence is TGTGCCAGCAGTGAACCTGAAGCTTTCTTT. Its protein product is CASSEPEAFF.

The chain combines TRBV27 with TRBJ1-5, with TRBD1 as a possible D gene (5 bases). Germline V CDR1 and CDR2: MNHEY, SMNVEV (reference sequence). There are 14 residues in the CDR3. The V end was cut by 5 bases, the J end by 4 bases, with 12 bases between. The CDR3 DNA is TGTGCCAGCAGTACCGGGACGGCAAATCAGCCCCAGCATTTT. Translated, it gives CASSTGTANQPQHF.